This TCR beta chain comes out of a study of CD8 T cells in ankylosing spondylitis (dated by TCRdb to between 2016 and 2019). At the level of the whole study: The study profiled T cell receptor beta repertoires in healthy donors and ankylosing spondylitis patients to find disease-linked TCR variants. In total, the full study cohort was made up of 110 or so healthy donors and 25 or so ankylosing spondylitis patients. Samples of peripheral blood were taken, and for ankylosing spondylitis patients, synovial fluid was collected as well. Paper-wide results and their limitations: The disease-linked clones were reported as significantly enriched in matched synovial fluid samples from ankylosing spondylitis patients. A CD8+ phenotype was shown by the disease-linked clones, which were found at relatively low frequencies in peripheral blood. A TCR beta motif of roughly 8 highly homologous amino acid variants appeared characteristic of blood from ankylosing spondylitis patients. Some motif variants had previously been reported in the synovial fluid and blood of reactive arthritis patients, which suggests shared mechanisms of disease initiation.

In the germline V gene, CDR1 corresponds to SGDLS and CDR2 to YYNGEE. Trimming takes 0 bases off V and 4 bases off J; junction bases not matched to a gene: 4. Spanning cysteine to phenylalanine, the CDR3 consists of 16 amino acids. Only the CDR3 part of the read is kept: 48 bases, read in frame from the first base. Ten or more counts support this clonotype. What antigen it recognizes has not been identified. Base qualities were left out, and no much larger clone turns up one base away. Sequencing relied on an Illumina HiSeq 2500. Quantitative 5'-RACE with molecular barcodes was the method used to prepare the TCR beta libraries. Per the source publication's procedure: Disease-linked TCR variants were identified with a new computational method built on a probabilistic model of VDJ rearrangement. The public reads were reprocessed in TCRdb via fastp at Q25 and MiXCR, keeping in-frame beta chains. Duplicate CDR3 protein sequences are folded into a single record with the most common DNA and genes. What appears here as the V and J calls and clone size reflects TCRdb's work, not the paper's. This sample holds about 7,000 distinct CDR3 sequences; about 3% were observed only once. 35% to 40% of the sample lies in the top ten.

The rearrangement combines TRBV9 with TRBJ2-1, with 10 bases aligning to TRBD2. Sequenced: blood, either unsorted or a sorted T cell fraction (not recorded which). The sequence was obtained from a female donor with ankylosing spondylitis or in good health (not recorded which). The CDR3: CASSVDVAGGYNEQFF. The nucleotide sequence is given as TGTGCCAGCAGCGTAGACGTAGCGGGGGGTTACAATGAGCAGTTCTTC.